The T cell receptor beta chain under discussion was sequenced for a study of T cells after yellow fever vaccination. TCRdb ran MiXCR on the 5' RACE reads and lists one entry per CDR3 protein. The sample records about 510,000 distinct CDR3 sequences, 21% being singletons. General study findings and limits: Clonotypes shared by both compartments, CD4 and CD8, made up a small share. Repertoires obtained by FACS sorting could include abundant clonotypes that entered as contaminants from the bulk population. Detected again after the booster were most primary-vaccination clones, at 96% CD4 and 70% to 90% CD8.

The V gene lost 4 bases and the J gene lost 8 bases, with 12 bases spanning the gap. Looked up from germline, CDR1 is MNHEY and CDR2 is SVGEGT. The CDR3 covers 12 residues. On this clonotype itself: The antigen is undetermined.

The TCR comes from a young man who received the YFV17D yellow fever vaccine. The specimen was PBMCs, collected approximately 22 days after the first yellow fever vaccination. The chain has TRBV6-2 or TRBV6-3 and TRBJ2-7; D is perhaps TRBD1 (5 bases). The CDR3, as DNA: TGTGCCAGCAGTTTCCGGCAGGGCCAGCAGTACGTC. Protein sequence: CASSFRQGQQYV.